The rows below give T cell receptor beta chains drawn from one sample of a study of T cell repertoires in cytomegalovirus infection. TCRdb reprocessed the reads with MiXCR, giving one entry per CDR3 protein. The top ten hold approximately 1.6% of the sample, which has roughly 250,000 distinct CDR3 sequences, approximately 13% seen once. The sample was PBMCs. These receptors came from a human donor in good health (CMV status not recorded). Some clones in this sample may be carry-over from other donors' samples. CDR3s include the opening cysteine and the closing phenylalanine or tryptophan. The order of the fields is CDR3 protein, CDR3 DNA, D gene, clone size, J gene, V gene. D genes are given only for firm matches. Expanded clones get a size class; other rows say once, few or many, or leave the size out.

CASSLGRAQDTEAFF,TGCGCCAGCAGCTTGGGCAGGGCCCAGGACACTGAAGCTTTCTTT,-,-,TRBJ1-1,TRBV5-1
CASSPQTPPNTEAFF,TGTGCCAGCAGCCCCCAGACACCACCGAACACTGAAGCTTTCTTT,-,-,TRBJ1-1,TRBV7-3
CASMVGGTTDTQYF,TGTGCCAGTATGGTGGGGGGGACCACAGATACGCAGTATTTT,TRBD2,-,TRBJ2-3,TRBV19
CASSRGSGGAYGEQFF,TGTGCCAGCAGCCGGGGGAGCGGGGGGGCCTACGGTGAGCAGTTCTTC,TRBD2,many,TRBJ2-1,TRBV11-1
CASRLLTGGFGNTIYF,TGTGCCAGCAGATTACTCACAGGGGGCTTCGGAAACACCATATATTTT,TRBD1,-,TRBJ1-3,TRBV6-5
CSASVRQGLEEAFF,TGCAGTGCTAGTGTCCGTCAGGGTCTAGAGGAAGCTTTCTTT,-,many,TRBJ1-1,TRBV20-1
CASSKPGGANSPLHF,TGTGCCAGCAGTAAACCAGGGGGCGCAAATTCACCCCTCCACTTT,TRBD1,many,TRBJ1-6,TRBV28
CASSPPGRPGETQYF,TGTGCCAGCAGCCCGCCGGGCCGGCCGGGGGAGACCCAGTACTTC,-,many,TRBJ2-5,TRBV11-1
CASSLTVGSPTYNEQFF,TGTGCCAGCAGCTTAACAGTCGGGAGCCCTACCTACAATGAGCAGTTCTTC,-,many,TRBJ2-1,TRBV7-2
CASRKDPGLPYEQYF,TGTGCCAGCAGGAAAGACCCGGGACTTCCTTACGAGCAGTACTTC,-,many,TRBJ2-7,TRBV7-2
CASSYRPGTQYF,TGTGCCAGCAGCTACCGGCCCGGTACGCAGTATTTT,-,many,TRBJ2-3,TRBV7-3
CASSQGLAGNIQYF,TGTGCCAGCAGCCAGGGACTAGCTGGGAACATTCAGTACTTC,TRBD2,many,TRBJ2-4,TRBV7-2
CASSRTSGGGHEQFF,TGTGCCAGCAGCCGTACTAGCGGGGGGGGCCATGAGCAGTTCTTC,TRBD2,-,TRBJ2-1,TRBV11-2
CASSTGTGTTYEQYF,TGTGCCAGTAGTACCGGGACAGGCACAACCTACGAGCAGTACTTC,TRBD1,many,TRBJ2-7,TRBV19
CASSSHNGAYNEQFF,TGTGCCAGCAGCTCGCATAATGGGGCCTACAATGAGCAGTTCTTC,-,-,TRBJ2-1,TRBV6-2/TRBV6-3